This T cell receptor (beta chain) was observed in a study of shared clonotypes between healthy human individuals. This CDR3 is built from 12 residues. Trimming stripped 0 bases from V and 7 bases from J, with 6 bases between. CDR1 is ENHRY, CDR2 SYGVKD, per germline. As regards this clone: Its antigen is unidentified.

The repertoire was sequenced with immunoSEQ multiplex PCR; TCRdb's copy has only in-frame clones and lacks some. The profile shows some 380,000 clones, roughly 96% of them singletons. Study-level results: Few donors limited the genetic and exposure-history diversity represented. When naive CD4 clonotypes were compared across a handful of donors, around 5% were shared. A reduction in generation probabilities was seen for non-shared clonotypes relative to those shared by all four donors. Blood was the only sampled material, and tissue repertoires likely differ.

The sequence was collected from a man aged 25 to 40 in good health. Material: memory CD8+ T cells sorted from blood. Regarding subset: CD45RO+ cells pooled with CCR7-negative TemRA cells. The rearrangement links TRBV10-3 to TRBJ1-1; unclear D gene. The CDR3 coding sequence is TGTGCCATCAGTGAGTCCGGGAATGAAGCTTTCTTT. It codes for CAISESGNEAFF.